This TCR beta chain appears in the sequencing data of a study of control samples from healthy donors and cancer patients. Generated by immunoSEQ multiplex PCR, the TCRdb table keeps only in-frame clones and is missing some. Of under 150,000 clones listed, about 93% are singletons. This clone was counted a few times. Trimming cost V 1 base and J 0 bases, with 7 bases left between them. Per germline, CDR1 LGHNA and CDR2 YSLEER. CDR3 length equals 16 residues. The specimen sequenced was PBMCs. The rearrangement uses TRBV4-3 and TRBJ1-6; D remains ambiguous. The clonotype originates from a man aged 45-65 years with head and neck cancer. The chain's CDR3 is CASSQGESSYNSPLHF. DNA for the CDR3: TGCGCCAGCAGCCAAGGGGAAAGCTCCTATAATTCACCCCTCCACTTT.